The next 15 T cell receptor beta chains were all read from a single sample in a study of T cells after yellow fever vaccination. TCRdb re-called the 5' RACE reads with MiXCR, one entry per CDR3 protein. The data contain almost 600,000 distinct CDR3 sequences, approximately 13% of them singletons. Here the sequenced sample was PBMCs, taken on the day of the yellow fever booster vaccination. The receptor source for this set is a man aged 25-40 years who received the YFV17D yellow fever vaccine.

This rearrangement joins TRBV5-1 to TRBJ2-7; 10 bases fit TRBD1. Unmatched junction bases numbered 10, after V lost 0 bases and J lost 7 bases. Germline V CDR1 and CDR2: SGHRS, YFSETQ. CDR3 length: 16 residues. The CDR3 is CASSLADGQGGLEQYF. CDR3 sequence (DNA): TGCGCCAGCAGCTTGGCAGATGGACAGGGGGGTTTAGAGCAGTACTTC.

This clonotype occurred a few times. Here the CDR3 reads CASSPPGRLNEQFF. The CDR3 DNA is TGCGCCAGCAGCCCCCCCGGCAGGTTAAATGAGCAGTTCTTC. This chain joins TRBV4-3 and TRBJ2-1; no firm D call. V was shortened by 4 bases and J by 7 bases, with 14 bases between the two germline ends. CDR3 length equals 14 residues. Germline V gene sequence: CDR1 LGHNA, CDR2 YSLEER.

This clonotype came up a few times. The chain has TRBV12-3 or TRBV12-4 and TRBJ2-7, with D possibly being TRBD1 (6 bases). The CDR3 runs to 17 residues. Trimming took off 2 bases at V and 0 bases at J, with 17 bases between the two ends. CDR3 amino acids: CASSLSGRDTSSYEQYF. The CDR3 DNA is TGTGCCAGCAGTTTATCGGGACGGGACACCAGCTCCTACGAGCAGTACTTC.

This clonotype was seen more than once but under ten times. V and J are TRBV7-2 and TRBJ2-4; D gene uncertain. CDR3 length equals 14 residues. V shed 5 bases and J shed 7 bases, with 15 bases lying between them. Germline V CDR1 and CDR2: SGHTA, FQGNSA. The CDR3: CASSLVSEWNIQYF. The CDR3, as DNA: TGTGCCAGCAGCCTAGTCTCGGAGTGGAACATTCAGTACTTC. The whole variable domain, filled in from reference TRBV7-2 and TRBJ2-4, reads GAGVSQSPSNKVTEKGKDVELRCDPISGHTALYWYRQSLGQGLEFLIYFQGNSAPDKSGLPSDRFSAERTGGSVSTLTIQRTQQEDSAVYLCASSLVSEWNIQYFGAGTRLSVL.

The CDR3 protein is CATSIPGSANQPQHF. The CDR3 nucleotides read TGTGCCACCAGCATTCCGGGCTCAGCAAATCAGCCCCAGCATTTT. The rearrangement joins TRBV15 to TRBJ1-5; D unclear. Germline values: CDR1 LNHNV, CDR2 YYDKDF (reference sequence). Trimming stripped 4 bases from V and 4 bases from J, with 14 bases between. This CDR3 has 15 amino acids.

In the case of this clonotype: At one boundary the junction diverges from the germline segment, which might be a read error. V usage is TRBV7-8 and J usage is TRBJ2-1, with 8 positions matching TRBD1. From germline, CDR1 is SGHVS and CDR2 FQNEAQ. This CDR3 is built from 16 residues. CDR3 region: CASTLPGQDSYNEQFF. The DNA for the CDR3 is TGTGCCAGCACCTTACCGGGACAGGACTCCTACAATGAGCAGTTCTTC. Filled out from reference TRBV7-8 and TRBJ2-1, the complete variable domain reads GAGVSQSPRYKVAKRGQDVALRCDPISGHVSLFWYQQALGQGPEFLTYFQNEAQLDKSGLPSDRFFAERPEGSVSTLKIQRTQQEDSAVYLCASTLPGQDSYNEQFFGPGTRLTVL.

This clonotype has more than one count but fewer than ten. This chain links TRBV6-1 with TRBJ2-1; 9 bases fit TRBD2. With 6 bases clipped from V and 0 bases from J, the junction kept 12 bases outside the gene matches. The CDR3 length is 18 residues. Germline loops: CDR1 MNHNS, CDR2 SASEGT. Here the CDR3 DNA reads TGTGCCAGCAGCCGATTAGCGGGAGTGGTGGACTCCTACAATGAGCAGTTCTTC. Translating gives CASSRLAGVVDSYNEQFF.

This clonotype has just a few counts. V gene TRBV7-9 combines with J gene TRBJ1-2; D not certain. V was shortened by 4 bases and J by 2 bases, with 11 bases between the two germline ends. The germline CDR1 and CDR2 sequences are SEHNR and FQNEAQ (reference sequence). The CDR3 spans 14 residues. CDR3 residues: CASSSAGQNYGYTF. CDR3 DNA sequence: TGTGCCAGCAGCTCAGCGGGCCAGAACTATGGCTACACCTTC.

This clonotype was found many times. The J gene is TRBJ2-3, the V gene TRBV5-6, with D perhaps matching TRBD2 (6 bases). The germline CDR1 and CDR2 sequences are SGHDT and YYEEEE. The CDR3 runs 16 residues. V shed 5 bases and J shed 3 bases, with 19 bases lying between them. The CDR3 here is CASSWGLGGITDTQYF. For the CDR3, the DNA is TGTGCCAGCAGTTGGGGACTTGGCGGGATAACAGATACGCAGTATTTT.

In this sample, this clonotype turned up a few times. The J gene is TRBJ2-1, the V gene TRBV20-1; 10 nucleotides match TRBD2. Germline CDR1 is DFQATT and CDR2 is SNEGSKA (reference sequence). Losses at the gene ends were 6 bases for V and 10 bases for J; bases not matched to a gene: 12. The CDR3 is 14 residues long. This CDR3 reads CSALTGTSDREQFF. CDR3 nucleotides: TGCAGTGCCTTGACGGGGACTAGCGATAGGGAGCAGTTCTTC.

This clonotype was seen many times. The gene calls are TRBV14 and TRBJ2-7; D possibly corresponds to TRBD2 (6 bases). This CDR3 spans 16 amino acids. Trimming cost V 3 bases and J 1 base, with 16 bases left between them. CDR1 is SGHDN, CDR2 FVKESK, per germline. CDR3 region: CASSHLAVAASYEQYF. The CDR3 coding sequence is TGTGCCAGCAGCCACCTCGCGGTAGCGGCTTCCTACGAGCAGTACTTC.

This clonotype turned up a few times. V and J are TRBV12-3 or TRBV12-4 and TRBJ2-2, with 7 nucleotides matching TRBD1. J gave up 8 bases and V 5 bases, and 8 bases lay outside the gene matches. CDR3 size: 14 residues. CDR3 amino acids: CASSQTGSIGELFF. CDR3 DNA: TGTGCCAGCAGTCAGACAGGGTCGATTGGGGAGCTGTTTTTT.

The chain joins TRBV12-3 or TRBV12-4 to TRBJ2-5; maybe TRBD2 (5 bases). The CDR3 has 14 residues. V lost 5 bases and J 7 bases, leaving 17 bases between the germline ends. In DNA form, the CDR3 reads TGTGCCAGCAGTCCCCGGACGCGGGTGGGGACCCAGTACTTC. Translation: CASSPRTRVGTQYF.

This clonotype was picked up a small number of times. The chain carries TRBV5-4 and TRBJ2-2, with TRBD2 matching over 11 bases. Per germline, CDR1 SGHNT and CDR2 YYREEE (reference sequence). The CDR3 is 17 residues long. Trimming removed 0 bases from V and 4 bases from J; junction bases left unmatched: 5. The chain's CDR3 is CASSLGGTSGSTGELFF. DNA of the CDR3: TGTGCCAGCAGCTTGGGTGGGACTAGCGGCAGCACCGGGGAGCTGTTTTTT.

This clonotype was counted only a few times. The CDR3 spells CATRTSGSDTQYF. In DNA, the CDR3 is TGTGCCACTAGAACGAGCGGGAGCGATACGCAGTATTTT. The chain uses TRBV6-6 and TRBJ2-3; 8 bases line up with TRBD2. Trimming cost V 10 bases and J 6 bases; bases outside gene matches: 9. Germline CDR1 is MNHNY and CDR2 is SVGAGI (reference sequence). The CDR3 consists of 13 residues.